The T cell receptor beta chain under discussion was sequenced for a study of CD8+CD57+ T cells in acquired aplastic anemia. Study background: Yields of DNA that came from sorted CD4+ and CD8+ cells averaged roughly 3.3 ug. Points from the study as a whole: No significant patient-versus-control difference appeared in CD8+ Simpson's diversity.

The sequenced patients had an expansion of CD8+CD57+ cells seen by flow cytometry. Severe acquired aplastic anemia affected all patients. According to the study, genomic DNA was the template for TCR beta VDJ and CDR3 profiling. TCRdb analysed the reads with MiXCR anew, one entry per CDR3 protein. The data show fewer than 250,000 distinct CDR3 sequences, roughly half seen once. The CDR3 is made up of 14 amino acids. Germline CDR1 reads SSHAT; CDR2 reads FNYEAQ (reference sequence). In regard to this clonotype: What it binds is not known. Sequence at one end of the junction differs from germline and may be a read error.

This clonotype was sampled from a human donor with aplastic anemia. Sequencing was done on a sample of sorted CD4+, CD8+, or CD8+CD57+ T cells (not recorded which) from PBMCs. The rearrangement links TRBV7-7 to TRBJ2-1; D perhaps matches TRBD1 (5 bases). In nucleotides, the CDR3 is TGTGCTAGCAGCCCCCATATTGAAGGGGATGAGCAGTTCTTC. This encodes CASSPHIEGDEQFF.